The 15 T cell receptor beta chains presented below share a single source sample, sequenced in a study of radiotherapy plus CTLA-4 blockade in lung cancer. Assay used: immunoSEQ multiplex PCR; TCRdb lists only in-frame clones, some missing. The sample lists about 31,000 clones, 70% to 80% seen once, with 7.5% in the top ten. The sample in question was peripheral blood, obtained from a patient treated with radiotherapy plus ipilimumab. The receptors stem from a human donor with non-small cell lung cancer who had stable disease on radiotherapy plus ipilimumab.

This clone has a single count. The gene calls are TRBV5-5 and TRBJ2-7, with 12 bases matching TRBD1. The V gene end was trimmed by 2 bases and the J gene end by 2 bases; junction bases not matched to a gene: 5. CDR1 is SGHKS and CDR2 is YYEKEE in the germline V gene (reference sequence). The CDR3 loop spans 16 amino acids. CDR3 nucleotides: TGTGCCAGCAGCTTCGCGGGACAGGGGGCTCCCTACGAGCAGTACTTC. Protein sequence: CASSFAGQGAPYEQYF.

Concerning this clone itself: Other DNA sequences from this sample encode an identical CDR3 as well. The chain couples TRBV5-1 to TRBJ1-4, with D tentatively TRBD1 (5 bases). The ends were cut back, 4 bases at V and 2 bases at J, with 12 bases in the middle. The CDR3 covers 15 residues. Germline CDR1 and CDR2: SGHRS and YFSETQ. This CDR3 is CASSPRASTNEKLFF. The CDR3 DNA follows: TGCGCCAGCAGCCCCAGGGCAAGCACTAATGAAAAACTGTTTTTT.

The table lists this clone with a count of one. The CDR3 DNA sequence: TGTGCCTGTACGGGGTCGGGAAATTCACCCCTCCACTTT. It specifies CACTGSGNSPLHF. The chain recombines TRBV30 with TRBJ1-6; D call uncertain. Germline V CDR1 and CDR2: GTSNPN, SVGIG (reference sequence). Trimming took off 6 bases at V and 7 bases at J, with 13 bases between the two ends. The CDR3 is 13 amino acids. Variable domain in full (rest from reference TRBV30 and TRBJ1-6): SQTIHQWPATLVQPVGSPLSLECTVEGTSNPNLYWYRQAAGRGLQLLFYSVGIGQISSEVPQNLSASRPQDRQFILSSKKLLLSDSGFYLCACTGSGNSPLHFGNGTRLTVT.

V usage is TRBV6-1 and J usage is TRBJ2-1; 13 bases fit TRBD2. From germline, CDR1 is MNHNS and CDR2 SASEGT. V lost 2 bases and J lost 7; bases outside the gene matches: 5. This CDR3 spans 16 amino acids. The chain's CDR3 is CASSERRLAGGNEQFF. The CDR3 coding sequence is TGTGCCAGCAGTGAAAGGCGACTAGCGGGGGGAAATGAGCAGTTCTTC.

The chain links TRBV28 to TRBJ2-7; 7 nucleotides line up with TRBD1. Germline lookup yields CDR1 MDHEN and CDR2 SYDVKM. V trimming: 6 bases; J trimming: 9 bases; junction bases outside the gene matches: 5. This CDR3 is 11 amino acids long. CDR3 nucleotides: TGTGCCAGCAGCTCCACAGGGGCGCAGTACGTC. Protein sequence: CASSSTGAQYV.

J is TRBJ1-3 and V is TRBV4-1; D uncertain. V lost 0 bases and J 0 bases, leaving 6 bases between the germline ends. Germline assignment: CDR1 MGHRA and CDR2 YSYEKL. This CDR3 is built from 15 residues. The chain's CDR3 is CASSQDDYSGNTIYF. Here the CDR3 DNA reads TGCGCCAGCAGCCAAGACGATTACTCTGGAAACACCATATATTTT.

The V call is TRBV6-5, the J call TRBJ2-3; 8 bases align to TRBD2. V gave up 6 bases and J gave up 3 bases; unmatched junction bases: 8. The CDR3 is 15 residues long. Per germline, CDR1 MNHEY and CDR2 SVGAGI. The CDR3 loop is CASRKAGVITDTQYF. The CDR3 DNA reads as TGTGCCAGCAGAAAAGCGGGGGTTATAACAGATACGCAGTATTTT.

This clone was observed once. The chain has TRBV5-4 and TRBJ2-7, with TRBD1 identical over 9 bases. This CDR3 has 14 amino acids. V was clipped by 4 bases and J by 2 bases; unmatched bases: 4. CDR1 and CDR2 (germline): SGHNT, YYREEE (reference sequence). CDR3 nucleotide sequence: TGTGCCAGCAGCCCCAGGGACAGGGCCTACGAGCAGTACGTC. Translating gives CASSPRDRAYEQYV.

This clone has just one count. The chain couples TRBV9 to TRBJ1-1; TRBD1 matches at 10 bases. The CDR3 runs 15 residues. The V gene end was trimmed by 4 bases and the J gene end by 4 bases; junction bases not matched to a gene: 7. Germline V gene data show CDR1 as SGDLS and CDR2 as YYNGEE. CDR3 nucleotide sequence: TGTGCCAGCAGCCTAGGACAGGGGGGGACCACTGAAGCTTTCTTT. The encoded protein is CASSLGQGGTTEAFF. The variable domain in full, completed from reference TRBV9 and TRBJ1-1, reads DSGVTQTPKHLITATGQRVTLRCSPRSGDLSVYWYQQSLDQGLQFLIQYYNGEERAKGNILERFSAQQFPDLHSELNLSSLELGDSALYFCASSLGQGGTTEAFFGQGTRLTVV.

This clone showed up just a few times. In DNA, the CDR3 is TGTGCCAGCAGTCTTACGGGACAGGCTAACTATGGCTACACCTTC. This sequence encodes CASSLTGQANYGYTF. J is TRBJ1-2 and V is TRBV7-8; 8 positions match TRBD1. This CDR3 contains 15 residues. Per the germline V gene, CDR1 is SGHVS and CDR2 is FQNEAQ. After removal of 6 bases from V and 0 bases from J, the junction contained 6 bases not matched to a gene.

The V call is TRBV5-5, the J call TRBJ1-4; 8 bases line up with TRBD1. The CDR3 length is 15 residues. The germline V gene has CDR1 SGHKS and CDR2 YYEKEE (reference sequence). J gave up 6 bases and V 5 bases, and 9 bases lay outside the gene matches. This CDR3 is CASSSPGTGHEKLFF. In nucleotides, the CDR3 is TGTGCCAGCAGTTCGCCCGGGACAGGTCATGAAAAACTGTTTTTT.

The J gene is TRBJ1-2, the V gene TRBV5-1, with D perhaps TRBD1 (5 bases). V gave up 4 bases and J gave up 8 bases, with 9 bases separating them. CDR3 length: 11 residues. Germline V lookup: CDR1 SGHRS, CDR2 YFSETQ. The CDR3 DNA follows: TGCGCCAGCAGCGTGGACAACGGCTACACCTTC. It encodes CASSVDNGYTF.

The CDR3 nucleotides are TGTGCCAGCAGTTCAAGCGGGGGCCTAACAGATACGCAGTATTTT. This codes for CASSSSGGLTDTQYF. The chain joins TRBV6-6 to TRBJ2-3; 8 nucleotides line up with TRBD2. Germline V gene lookup returns CDR1 MNHNY and CDR2 SVGAGI (reference sequence). The junction had 6 bases not matched to a gene; V was cut back by 4 bases and J by 3 bases. CDR3 size: 15 residues.

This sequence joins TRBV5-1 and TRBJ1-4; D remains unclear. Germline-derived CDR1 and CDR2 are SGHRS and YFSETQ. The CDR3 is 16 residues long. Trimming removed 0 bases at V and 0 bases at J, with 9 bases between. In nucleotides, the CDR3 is TGCGCCAGCAGCTTGGCCGGCGGCTCAACTAATGAAAAACTGTTTTTT. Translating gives CASSLAGGSTNEKLFF.

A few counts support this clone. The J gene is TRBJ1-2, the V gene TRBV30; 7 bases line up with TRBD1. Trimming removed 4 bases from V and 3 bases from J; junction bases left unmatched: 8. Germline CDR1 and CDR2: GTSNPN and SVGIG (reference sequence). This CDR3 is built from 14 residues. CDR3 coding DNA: TGTGCCTGGAATTTTATGGACAGGTACTATGGCTACACCTTC. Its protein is CAWNFMDRYYGYTF.